This T cell receptor (beta chain) was profiled in a study of CD8 T cells in ankylosing spondylitis. Broader study findings: Disease-linked clones bore a CD8+ phenotype and were relatively rare in peripheral blood. For ankylosing spondylitis blood, a TCR beta motif of about 8 highly homologous variants appeared characteristic.

Preparation of TCR beta libraries was done by quantitative 5'-RACE with molecular barcodes. From the 5' RACE reads, TCRdb called clonotypes with MiXCR, one entry per CDR3 protein. The sample consists of 330,000 or so distinct CDR3 sequences, around 8% of them appearing once. About this clonotype: The antigen remains unidentified.

The CDR3 totals 16 residues. CDR1 MNHNS and CDR2 SASEGT come from the germline V gene. The V end lost 5 bases, the J end lost 3 bases, and 17 bases lay between the germline ends. This chain uses TRBV6-1 with TRBJ2-1; possibly TRBD2 for D (5 bases). This TCR came from a male donor with ankylosing spondylitis. The sequenced material came from blood, either unsorted or a sorted T cell fraction (not recorded which). The DNA of the CDR3 is TGTGCCAGCAGTCCTATCGGGCTAGCCCGCTACAATGAGCAGTTCTTC. It is translated as CASSPIGLARYNEQFF.